This record looks at one T cell receptor beta chain sequence and its context. Antigen specificity is unknown. TCRdb re-called the 5' RACE reads and catalogs CDR3 proteins one per entry, DNA excluded. The sample holds about 450,000 distinct CDR3 sequences. The entry originates in a study of T cells expressing NK-cell markers. Overall study: One of the eight sequenced donors was seronegative, whereas the other seven were HCMV-seropositive.

Germline V gene lookup returns CDR1 MGHDK and CDR2 SYGVNS. The CDR3 length is 16 residues. Study results and limitations: Four of the donors also had these clonotypes leading their CD3+CD56-NKG2C+ fraction.

The chain couples TRBV25-1 to TRBJ2-1; TCRdb designates TRBD1, a call that cannot be tested without DNA. This clonotype originated in a woman between 18 and 69 years old in good health. Sequenced material: blood T cells: a sorted CD56 or NKG2C T cell subset, CD4+ or CD8+ T cells, or bulk PBMC T cells (not recorded which). The CDR3 here is CASSELGGQGRNEQFF.